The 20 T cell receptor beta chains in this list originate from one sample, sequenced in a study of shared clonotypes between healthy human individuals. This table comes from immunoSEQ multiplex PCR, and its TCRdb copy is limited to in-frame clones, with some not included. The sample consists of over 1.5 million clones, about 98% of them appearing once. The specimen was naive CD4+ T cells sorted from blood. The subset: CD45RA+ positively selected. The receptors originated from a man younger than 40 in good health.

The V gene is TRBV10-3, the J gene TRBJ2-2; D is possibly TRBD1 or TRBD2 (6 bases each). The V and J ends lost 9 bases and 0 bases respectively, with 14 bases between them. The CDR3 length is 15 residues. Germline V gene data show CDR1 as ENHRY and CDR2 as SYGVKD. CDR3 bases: TGTGCCATACCGAGGGGGACTCCGAACACCGGGGAGCTGTTTTTT. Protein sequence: CAIPRGTPNTGELFF.

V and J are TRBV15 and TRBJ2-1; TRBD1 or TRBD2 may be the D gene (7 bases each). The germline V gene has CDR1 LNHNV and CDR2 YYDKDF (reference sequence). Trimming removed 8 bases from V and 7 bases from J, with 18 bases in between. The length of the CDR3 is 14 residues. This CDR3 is CATARGRARNEQFF. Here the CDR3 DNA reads TGTGCCACCGCCAGGGGGAGGGCCAGGAATGAGCAGTTCTTC. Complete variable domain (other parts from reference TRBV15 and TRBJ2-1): DAMVIQNPRYQVTQFGKPVTLSCSQTLNHNVMYWYQQKSSQAPKLLFHYYDKDFNNEADTPDNFQSRRPNTSFCFLDIRSPGLGDTAMYLCATARGRARNEQFFGPGTRLTVL.

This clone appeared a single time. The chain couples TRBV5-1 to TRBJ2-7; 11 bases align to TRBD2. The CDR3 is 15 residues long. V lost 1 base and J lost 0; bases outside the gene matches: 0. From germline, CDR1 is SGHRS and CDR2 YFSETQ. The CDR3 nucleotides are TGCGCCAGCAGCTTGACTAGCGGGGGCTCCTACGAGCAGTACTTC. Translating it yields CASSLTSGGSYEQYF.

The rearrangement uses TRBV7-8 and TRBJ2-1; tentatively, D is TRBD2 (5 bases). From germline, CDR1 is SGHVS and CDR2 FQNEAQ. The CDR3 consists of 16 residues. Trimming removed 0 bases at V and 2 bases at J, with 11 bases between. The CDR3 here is CASSLALGVPYNEQFF. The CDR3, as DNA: TGTGCCAGCAGCTTAGCGCTCGGGGTCCCCTACAATGAGCAGTTCTTC.

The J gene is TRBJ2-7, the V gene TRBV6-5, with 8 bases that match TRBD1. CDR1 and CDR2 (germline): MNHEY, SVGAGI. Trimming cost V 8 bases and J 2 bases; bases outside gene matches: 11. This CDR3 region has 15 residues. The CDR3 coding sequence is TGTGCCAGCTACCTCCGACAGGGGAAGGCCTACGAGCAGTACTTC. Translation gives CASYLRQGKAYEQYF.

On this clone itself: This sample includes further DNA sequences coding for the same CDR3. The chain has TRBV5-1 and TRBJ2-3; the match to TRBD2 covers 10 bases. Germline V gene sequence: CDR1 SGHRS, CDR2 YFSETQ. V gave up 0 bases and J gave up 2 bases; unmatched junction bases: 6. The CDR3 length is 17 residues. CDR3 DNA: TGCGCCAGCAGCTTGGGGTCTAGCGGGAGTCCCACAGATACGCAGTATTTT. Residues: CASSLGSSGSPTDTQYF.

CDR3 residues: CASSFGPSDNNEQFF. CDR3 DNA sequence: TGTGCCAGCAGCTTCGGACCTTCCGATAACAATGAGCAGTTCTTC. The V and J genes are TRBV7-3 and TRBJ2-1; D call uncertain. Germline V gene lookup returns CDR1 SGHTA and CDR2 FQGTGA. V lost 3 bases and J 5 bases, leaving 14 bases between the germline ends. The CDR3 has 15 amino acids.

The chain's CDR3 is CASSSATGVWEQYF. CDR3 nucleotide sequence: TGTGCCAGCAGTTCCGCGACAGGGGTCTGGGAGCAGTACTTC. This chain links TRBV6-6 with TRBJ2-7; TRBD1 aligns across 8 bases. J gave up 7 bases and V 4 bases, and 9 bases lay outside the gene matches. The V gene's germline CDR1 is MNHNY and CDR2 SVGAGI (reference sequence). This CDR3 spans 14 amino acids.

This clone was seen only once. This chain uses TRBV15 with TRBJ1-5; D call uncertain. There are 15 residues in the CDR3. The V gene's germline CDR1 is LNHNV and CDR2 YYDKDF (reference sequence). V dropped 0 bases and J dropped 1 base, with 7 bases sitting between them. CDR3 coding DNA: TGTGCCACCAGCAGAGATACGGGGAGCAATCAGCCCCAGCATTTT. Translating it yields CATSRDTGSNQPQHF.

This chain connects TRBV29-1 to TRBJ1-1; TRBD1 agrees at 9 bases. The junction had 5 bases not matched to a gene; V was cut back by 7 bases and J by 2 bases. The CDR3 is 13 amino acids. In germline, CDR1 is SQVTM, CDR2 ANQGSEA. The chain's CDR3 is CSAATGGNTEAFF. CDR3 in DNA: TGCAGCGCCGCGACAGGGGGAAACACTGAAGCTTTCTTT.

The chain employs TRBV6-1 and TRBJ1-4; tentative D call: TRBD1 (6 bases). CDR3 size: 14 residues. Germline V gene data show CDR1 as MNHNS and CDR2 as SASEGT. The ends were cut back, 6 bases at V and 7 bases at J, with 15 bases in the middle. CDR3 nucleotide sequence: TGTGCCAGCAGCAGACAGGTTGGAGTTGAAAAACTGTTTTTT. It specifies CASSRQVGVEKLFF.

The CDR3, as DNA: TGTGCCAGCAGCTTAAGACCGTTAGAGACCCAGTACTTC. Amino acids: CASSLRPLETQYF. The V call is TRBV7-3, the J call TRBJ2-5; D remains ambiguous. Trimming pared 1 base from V and 4 bases from J, leaving 7 bases between. The CDR3 length is 13 residues. CDR1 and CDR2 (germline): SGHTA, FQGTGA.

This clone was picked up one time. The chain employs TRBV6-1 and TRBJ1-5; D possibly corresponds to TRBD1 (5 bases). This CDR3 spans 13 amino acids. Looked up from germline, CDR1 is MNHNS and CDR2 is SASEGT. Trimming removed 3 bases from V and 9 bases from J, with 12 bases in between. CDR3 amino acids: CASSEQGQAPQHF. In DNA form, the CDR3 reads TGTGCCAGCAGTGAGCAGGGCCAGGCGCCCCAGCATTTT.

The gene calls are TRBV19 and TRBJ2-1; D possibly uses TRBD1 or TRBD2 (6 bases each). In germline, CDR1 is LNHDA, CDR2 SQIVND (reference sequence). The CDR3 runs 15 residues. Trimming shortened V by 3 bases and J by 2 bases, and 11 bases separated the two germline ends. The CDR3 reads CASSISGGTYNEQFF. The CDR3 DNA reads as TGTGCCAGTAGTATTTCCGGGGGCACCTACAATGAGCAGTTCTTC.

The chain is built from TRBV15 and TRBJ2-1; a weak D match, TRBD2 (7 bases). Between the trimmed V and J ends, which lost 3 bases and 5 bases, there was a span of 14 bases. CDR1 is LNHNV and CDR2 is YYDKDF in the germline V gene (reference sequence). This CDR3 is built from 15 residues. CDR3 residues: CATSSQRGGDNEQFF. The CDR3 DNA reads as TGTGCCACCAGCAGCCAAAGAGGGGGGGACAATGAGCAGTTCTTC.

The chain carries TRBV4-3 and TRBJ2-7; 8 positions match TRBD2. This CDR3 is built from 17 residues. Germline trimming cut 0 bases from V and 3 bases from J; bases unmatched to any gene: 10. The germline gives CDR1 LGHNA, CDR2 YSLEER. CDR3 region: CASSQERASGQNYEQYF. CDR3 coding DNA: TGCGCCAGCAGCCAAGAACGGGCTAGCGGGCAGAACTACGAGCAGTACTTC.

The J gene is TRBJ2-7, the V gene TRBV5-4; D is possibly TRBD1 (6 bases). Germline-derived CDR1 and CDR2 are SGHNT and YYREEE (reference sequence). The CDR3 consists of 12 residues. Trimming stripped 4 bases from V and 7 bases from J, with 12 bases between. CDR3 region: CASSPQGLEQYF. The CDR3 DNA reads TGTGCCAGCAGCCCACAGGGTCTGGAGCAGTACTTC. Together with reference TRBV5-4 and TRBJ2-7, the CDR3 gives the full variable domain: ETGVTQSPTHLIKTRGQQVTLRCSSQSGHNTVSWYQQALGQGPQFIFQYYREEENGRGNFPPRFSGLQFPNYSSELNVNALELDDSALYLCASSPQGLEQYFGPGTRLTVT.

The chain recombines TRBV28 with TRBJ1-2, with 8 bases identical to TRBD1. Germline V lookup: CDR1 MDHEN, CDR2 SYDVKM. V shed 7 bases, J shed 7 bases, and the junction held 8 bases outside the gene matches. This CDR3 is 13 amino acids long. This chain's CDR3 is CASNINRGFGYTF. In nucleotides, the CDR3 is TGTGCCAGCAATATTAACAGGGGGTTTGGCTACACCTTC.

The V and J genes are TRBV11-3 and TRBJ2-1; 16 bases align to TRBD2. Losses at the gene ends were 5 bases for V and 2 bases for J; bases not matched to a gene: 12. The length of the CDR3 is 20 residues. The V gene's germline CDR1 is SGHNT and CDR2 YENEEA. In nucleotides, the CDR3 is TGTGCCAGCAGCGTTCGGCCGGGACTAGCGGGAGGGCCAACCTACAATGAGCAGTTCTTC. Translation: CASSVRPGLAGGPTYNEQFF.

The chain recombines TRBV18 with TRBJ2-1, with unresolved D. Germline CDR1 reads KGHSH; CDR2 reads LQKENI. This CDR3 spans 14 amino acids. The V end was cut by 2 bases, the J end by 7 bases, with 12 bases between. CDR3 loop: CASSPSTGWNEQFF. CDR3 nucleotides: TGTGCCAGCTCACCAAGTACCGGGTGGAATGAGCAGTTCTTC.